This is a list of T cell receptor beta chains from one sample in a study of T-cell memory formation after mild COVID-19. One entry per CDR3 protein results from TCRdb running MiXCR on the 5' RACE reads. This table holds 300,000 or so distinct CDR3 sequences, about 16% found once. The specimen sequenced was PBMCs or a T cell subset sorted from them (not recorded which). These receptors were collected from a man aged 18 to 29 who had mild COVID-19 (a few samples of this study predate the infection). Cell type and time point are not known. Each CDR3 is given with its conserved first and last residue. Each record gives: V gene, D gene, clone size, J gene, CDR3 protein, CDR3 DNA. D genes are given only for firm matches. Clone size is given for some rows only: seen once, a few or many times, or a class if the clone is expanded.

TRBV7-9	TRBD1	many	TRBJ2-2	CASSFWTGGNWDTGELFF	TGTGCCAGCAGCTTCTGGACAGGGGGCAACTGGGACACCGGGGAGCTGTTTTTT
TRBV10-3	NA	NA	TRBJ1-1	CAISNRPEADAFF	TGTGCCATCAGTAATCGCCCTGAGGCGGACGCTTTCTTT
TRBV5-5	NA	NA	TRBJ1-2	CASSRDSGYTF	TGTGCCAGCAGCCGGGACTCTGGCTACACCTTC
TRBV20-1	TRBD2	many	TRBJ2-5	CSADSGGAVETQYF	TGCAGTGCCGATAGCGGGGGGGCAGTAGAGACCCAGTACTTC
TRBV5-1	NA	NA	TRBJ2-1	CASSPAGLNEQFF	TGCGCCAGCAGCCCGGCCGGGCTCAATGAGCAGTTCTTC
TRBV18	TRBD1	NA	TRBJ1-2	CASSTRGQGADGYTF	TGTGCCAGCTCGACCAGGGGCCAGGGGGCTGATGGCTACACCTTC
TRBV20-1	NA	NA	TRBJ1-3	CSARRQGGNTIYF	TGCAGTGCTAGACGGCAGGGGGGAAACACCATATATTTT
TRBV7-9	NA	NA	TRBJ1-5	CASSLESGSFLQPQHF	TGTGCCAGCAGCTTAGAATCGGGCAGTTTCCTCCAGCCCCAGCATTTT
TRBV6-1	TRBD1	NA	TRBJ1-5	CASSGDRGLQPQHF	TGTGCCAGCAGTGGGGACAGGGGGCTTCAGCCCCAGCATTTT
TRBV4-2	TRBD1	NA	TRBJ1-5	CASSQEQGANQPQHF	TGTGCCAGCAGCCAAGAACAGGGGGCAAATCAGCCCCAGCATTTT
TRBV4-3	NA	NA	TRBJ1-6	CASSQDSRALTPSRWPLHF	TGCGCCAGCAGCCAGGATAGTCGGGCCCTGACACCCTCCAGGTGGCCCCTCCACTTT
TRBV20-1	TRBD1	few	TRBJ1-1	CSARREGAYTEAFF	TGCAGTGCTAGAAGGGAGGGGGCGTACACTGAAGCTTTCTTT
TRBV9	NA	few	TRBJ2-1	CASSVFSAYNEQFF	TGTGCCAGCAGCGTATTTTCAGCCTACAATGAGCAGTTCTTC
TRBV12-3/TRBV12-4	NA	few	TRBJ2-2	CASSLAWGPTGELFF	TGTGCCAGCAGTTTGGCGTGGGGACCCACCGGGGAGCTGTTTTTT
TRBV3-1	NA	few	TRBJ1-2	CASSQPGWGYTF	TGTGCCAGCAGCCAGCCGGGTTGGGGCTACACCTTC
TRBV20-1	TRBD1	NA	TRBJ1-1	CSASPNRGQGGNTEAFF	TGCAGTGCTAGCCCAAACCGGGGACAGGGGGGGAACACTGAAGCTTTCTTT
TRBV12-3/TRBV12-4	NA	few	TRBJ2-1	CASSFSLTYNEQFF	TGTGCCAGCAGTTTTTCCTTGACATACAATGAGCAGTTCTTC
TRBV15	NA	few	TRBJ2-3	CATSRGGAHLTDTQYF	TGTGCCACCAGCAGAGGAGGGGCGCACCTCACAGATACGCAGTATTTT
TRBV7-2	TRBD2	NA	TRBJ2-2	CASSPGREVTGELFF	TGTGCCAGCAGCCCGGGGAGGGAAGTTACCGGGGAGCTGTTTTTT
TRBV9	NA	NA	TRBJ2-1	CASSPPVYDNEQFF	TGTGCCAGCAGCCCCCCCGTATATGACAATGAGCAGTTCTTC
TRBV6-5	NA	few	TRBJ2-7	CASSYSGKSYEQYF	TGTGCCAGCAGTTACTCTGGCAAATCCTACGAGCAGTACTTC
TRBV7-2	TRBD1	few	TRBJ2-3	CASTQFGTGNTDTQYF	TGTGCCAGCACCCAATTCGGGACAGGGAACACAGATACGCAGTATTTT
TRBV6-2/TRBV6-3	NA	many	TRBJ1-2	CATSTMEGYGYTF	TGTGCCACCTCTACTATGGAGGGCTATGGCTACACCTTC
TRBV6-5	NA	few	TRBJ2-3	CASSYGGPDTQYF	TGTGCCAGCAGTTACGGGGGACCAGATACGCAGTATTTT
TRBV7-2	NA	NA	TRBJ2-2	CASSSTWDYGELFF	TGTGCCAGCAGTTCTACCTGGGATTACGGGGAGCTGTTTTTT
TRBV5-1	NA	few	TRBJ2-1	CASSDTPSYNEQFF	TGCGCCAGCAGCGACACCCCTTCCTACAATGAGCAGTTCTTC
TRBV4-2	TRBD1	many	TRBJ2-2	CASSQEGEGGASGELFF	TGTGCCAGCAGCCAAGAGGGGGAAGGGGGCGCGTCCGGGGAGCTGTTTTTT
TRBV6-5	TRBD1	NA	TRBJ2-2	CASSSTGGKSGELFF	TGTGCCAGCAGTTCGACAGGGGGGAAGTCCGGGGAGCTGTTTTTT
TRBV27	TRBD1	NA	TRBJ1-5	CASRRTGGPWPQHF	TGTGCCAGCAGACGCACAGGGGGCCCATGGCCCCAGCATTTT
TRBV5-1	NA	few	TRBJ2-2	CASRRVQNTGELFF	TGCGCCAGCAGGCGCGTGCAAAACACCGGGGAGCTGTTTTTT
TRBV7-8	TRBD1	few	TRBJ2-2	CASSPRDRASGELFF	TGTGCCAGCAGCCCTCGGGACAGGGCGAGCGGGGAGCTGTTTTTT
TRBV7-2	TRBD1	NA	TRBJ1-2	CASSLFHRPGTGLEGYTF	TGTGCCAGCAGCTTATTTCACAGACCCGGGACAGGGTTGGAAGGCTACACCTTC
TRBV5-1	TRBD1	NA	TRBJ1-1	CASRIGTGGTEAFF	TGCGCCAGCAGGATTGGGACAGGGGGCACTGAAGCTTTCTTT
TRBV18	NA	NA	TRBJ1-4	CASSPNGGAGTNEKLFF	TGTGCCAGCTCACCTAACGGGGGCGCGGGCACTAATGAAAAACTGTTTTTT
TRBV7-2	TRBD1	many	TRBJ1-5	CASSLGGGQAYSNQPQHF	TGTGCCAGCAGCTTAGGGGGCGGACAGGCCTATAGCAATCAGCCCCAGCATTTT
TRBV12-3/TRBV12-4	NA	NA	TRBJ2-1	CASSYQHEQFF	TGTGCCAGCAGTTACCAGCATGAGCAGTTCTTC
TRBV29-1	NA	few	TRBJ2-1	CSVEDQKPEQFF	TGCAGCGTTGAAGATCAAAAACCTGAGCAGTTCTTC
TRBV7-9	NA	few	TRBJ1-6	CASSPGTEERSPLHF	TGTGCCAGCAGCCCTGGGACGGAGGAAAGATCACCCCTCCACTTT
TRBV20-1	NA	NA	TRBJ1-1	CSARGVTEAFF	TGCAGTGCGCGAGGGGTCACTGAAGCTTTCTTT
TRBV18	NA	few	TRBJ2-6	CASSPSSAGAAGANVLTF	TGTGCCAGCTCGCCATCCTCGGCGGGGGCGGCTGGGGCCAACGTCCTGACTTTC
TRBV4-2	NA	NA	TRBJ2-4	CASSLGGRNIQYF	TGTGCCAGCAGCCTAGGGGGACGCAACATTCAGTACTTC
TRBV18	NA	few	TRBJ1-6	CASSHGNQGHSPLHF	TGTGCCAGCTCCCACGGGAACCAAGGGCATTCACCCCTCCACTTT